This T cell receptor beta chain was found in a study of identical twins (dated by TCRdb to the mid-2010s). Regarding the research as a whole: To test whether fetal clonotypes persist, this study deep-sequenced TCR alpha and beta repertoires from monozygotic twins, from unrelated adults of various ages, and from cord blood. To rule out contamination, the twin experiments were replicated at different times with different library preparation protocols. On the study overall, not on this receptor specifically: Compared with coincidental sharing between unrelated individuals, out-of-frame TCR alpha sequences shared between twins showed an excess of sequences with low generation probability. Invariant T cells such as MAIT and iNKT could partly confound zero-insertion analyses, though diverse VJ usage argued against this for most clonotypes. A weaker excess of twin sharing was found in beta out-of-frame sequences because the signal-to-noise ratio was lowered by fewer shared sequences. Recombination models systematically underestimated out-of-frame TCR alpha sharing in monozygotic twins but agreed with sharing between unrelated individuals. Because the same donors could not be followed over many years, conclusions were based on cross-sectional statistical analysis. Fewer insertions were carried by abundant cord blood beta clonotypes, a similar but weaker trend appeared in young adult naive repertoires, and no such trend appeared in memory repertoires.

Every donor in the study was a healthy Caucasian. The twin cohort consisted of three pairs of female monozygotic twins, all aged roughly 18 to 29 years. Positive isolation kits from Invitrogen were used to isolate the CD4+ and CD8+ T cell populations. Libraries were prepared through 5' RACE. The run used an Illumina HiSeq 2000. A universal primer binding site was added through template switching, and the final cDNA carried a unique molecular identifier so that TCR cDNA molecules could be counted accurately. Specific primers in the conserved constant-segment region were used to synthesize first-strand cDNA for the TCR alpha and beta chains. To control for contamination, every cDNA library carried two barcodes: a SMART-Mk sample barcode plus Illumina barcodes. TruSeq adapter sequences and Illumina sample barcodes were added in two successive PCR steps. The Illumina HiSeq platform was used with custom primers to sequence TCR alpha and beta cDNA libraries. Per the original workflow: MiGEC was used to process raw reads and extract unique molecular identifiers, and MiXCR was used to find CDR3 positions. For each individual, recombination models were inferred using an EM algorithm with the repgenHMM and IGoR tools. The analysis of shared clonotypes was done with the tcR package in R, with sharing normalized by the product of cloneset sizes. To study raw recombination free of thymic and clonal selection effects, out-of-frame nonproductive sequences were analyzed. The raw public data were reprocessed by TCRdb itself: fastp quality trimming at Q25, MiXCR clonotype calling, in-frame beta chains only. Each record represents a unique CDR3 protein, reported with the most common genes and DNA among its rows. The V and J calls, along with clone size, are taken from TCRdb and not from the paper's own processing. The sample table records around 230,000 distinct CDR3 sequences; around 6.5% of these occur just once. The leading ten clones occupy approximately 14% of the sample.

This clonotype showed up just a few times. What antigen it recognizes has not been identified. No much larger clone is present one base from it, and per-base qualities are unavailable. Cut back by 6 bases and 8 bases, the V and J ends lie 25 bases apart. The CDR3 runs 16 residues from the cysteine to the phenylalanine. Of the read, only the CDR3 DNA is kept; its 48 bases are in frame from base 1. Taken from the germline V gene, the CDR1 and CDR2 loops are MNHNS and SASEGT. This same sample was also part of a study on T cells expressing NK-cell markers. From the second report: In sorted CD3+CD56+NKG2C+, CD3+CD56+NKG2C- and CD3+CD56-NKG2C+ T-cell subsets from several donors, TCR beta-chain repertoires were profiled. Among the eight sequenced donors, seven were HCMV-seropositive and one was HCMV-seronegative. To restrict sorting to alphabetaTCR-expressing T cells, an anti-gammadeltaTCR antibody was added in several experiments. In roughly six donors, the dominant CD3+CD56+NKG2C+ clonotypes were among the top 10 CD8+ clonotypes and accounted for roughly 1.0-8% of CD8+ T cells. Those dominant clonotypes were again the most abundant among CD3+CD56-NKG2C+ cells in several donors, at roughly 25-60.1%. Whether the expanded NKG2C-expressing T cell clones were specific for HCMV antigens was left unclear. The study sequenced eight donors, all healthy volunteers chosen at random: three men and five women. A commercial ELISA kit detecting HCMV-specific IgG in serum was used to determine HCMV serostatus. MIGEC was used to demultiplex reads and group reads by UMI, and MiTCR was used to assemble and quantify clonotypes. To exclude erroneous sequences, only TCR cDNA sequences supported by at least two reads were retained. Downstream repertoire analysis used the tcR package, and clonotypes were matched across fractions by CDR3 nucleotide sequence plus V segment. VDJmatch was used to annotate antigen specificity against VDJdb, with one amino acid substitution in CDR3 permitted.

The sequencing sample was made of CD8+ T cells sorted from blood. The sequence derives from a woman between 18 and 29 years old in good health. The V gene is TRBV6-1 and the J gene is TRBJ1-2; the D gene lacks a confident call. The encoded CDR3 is CASRDVPGHAVEGYTF. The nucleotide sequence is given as TGTGCCAGCAGGGATGTACCGGGCCATGCGGTGGAAGGCTACACCTTC.